A single sample gave rise to the 25 T cell receptor beta chains below, sequenced in a study of blood T cell repertoires in COVID-19 (TCRdb year 2020). Libraries came from the immunoSEQ multiplex PCR assay. TCRdb retrieved this table from immuneACCESS and kept in-frame rearrangements only. Not all clones are present; in checked studies, unresolved V genes account for under half, and no reason is known for the remainder. A total of 300,000 or so clones appear in this sample, roughly nine tenths of them only once. 5% to 7% of the sample rests with the top ten. The material sequenced was peripheral blood. Receptors originate from a young man who had recovered from COVID-19.

The rearrangement links TRBV5-1 to TRBJ2-1; 8 positions agree with TRBD2. V lost 8 bases to trimming and J lost 7 bases; unmatched junction nucleotides: 14. This CDR3 has 15 residues. Germline V CDR1 and CDR2: SGHRS, YFSETQ. CDR3 coding DNA: TGCGCCAGTGCAAGTAGCGGGATGGCAGGGAATGAGCAGTTCTTC. It codes for CASASSGMAGNEQFF.

The chain uses TRBV12-3 or TRBV12-4 and TRBJ1-1; D remains unclear. The V and J ends lost 0 bases and 5 bases respectively, with 7 bases between them. The CDR3 has 13 amino acids. CDR3 in DNA: TGTGCCAGCAGTTTAGCCCCCGAGACTGAAGCTTTCTTT. Protein product: CASSLAPETEAFF.

The chain carries TRBV18 and TRBJ1-1; D is unresolved. There are 14 residues in the CDR3. CDR1 is KGHSH, CDR2 LQKENI, per germline. V was shortened by 2 bases and J by 1 base, with 8 bases between the two germline ends. The CDR3 bases are TGTGCCAGCTCACCAGCCAGTCGGAACACTGAAGCTTTCTTT. As protein: CASSPASRNTEAFF. Together with reference TRBV18 and TRBJ1-1, the CDR3 gives the full variable domain: NAGVMQNPRHLVRRRGQEARLRCSPMKGHSHVYWYRQLPEEGLKFMVYLQKENIIDESGMPKERFSAEFPKEGPSILRIQQVVRGDSAAYFCASSPASRNTEAFFGQGTRLTVV.

In the case of this clone: Other DNA sequences from this sample encode an identical CDR3 as well. The V call is TRBV12-3 or TRBV12-4, the J call TRBJ1-2; perhaps TRBD1 as D (5 bases). V was cut by 2 bases and J by 4 bases, with 8 bases left in between. CDR3 length: 13 amino acids. The CDR3 spells CASSLRGGYGYTF. CDR3 nucleotide sequence: TGTGCCAGCAGTTTAAGGGGAGGCTATGGCTACACCTTC.

This clone has a single count. The chain joins TRBV12-3 or TRBV12-4 to TRBJ2-7; 7 bases are a match to TRBD1. J gave up 2 bases and V 8 bases, and 6 bases lay outside the gene matches. The CDR3 is 13 amino acids. The CDR3 coding sequence is TGTGCCAGCGGATCTAGGGGGCCCTACGAGCAGTACTTC. Translation gives CASGSRGPYEQYF.

This sequence joins TRBV19 and TRBJ1-1; a weak D match, TRBD1 (6 bases). CDR1 is LNHDA, CDR2 SQIVND, per germline (reference sequence). The CDR3 runs 15 residues. V was trimmed by 0 bases and J by 5 bases, leaving 13 bases between them. The CDR3 is CASSIDRGARTEAFF. The CDR3, as DNA: TGTGCCAGTAGTATAGATCGGGGGGCAAGGACTGAAGCTTTCTTT.

DNA of the CDR3: TGCGCCAGCAGCTTGGTAGGAGTCTACGAGCAGTACTTC. It encodes CASSLVGVYEQYF. This chain links TRBV5-1 with TRBJ2-7; no reliable D call. CDR1 is SGHRS, CDR2 YFSETQ, per germline. The CDR3 is 13 amino acids. V lost 0 bases, J lost 3 bases, and 7 bases lay in between. The variable domain in full, completed from reference TRBV5-1 and TRBJ2-7, reads KAGVTQTPRYLIKTRGQQVTLSCSPISGHRSVSWYQQTPGQGLQFLFEYFSETQRNKGNFPGRFSGRQFSNSRSEMNVSTLELGDSALYLCASSLVGVYEQYFGPGTRLTVT.

CDR3 in amino acids: CASSQPDTRYGYTF. The CDR3 DNA sequence: TGTGCCAGCAGCCAACCCGACACCCGCTATGGCTACACCTTC. This chain links TRBV3-1 (or the pseudogene TRBV3-2) with TRBJ1-2; D gene uncertain. Germline values: CDR1 LGHDT, CDR2 YNNKEL (reference sequence). The CDR3 runs 14 residues. V lost 2 bases and J 4 bases, leaving 11 bases between the germline ends.

This chain links TRBV28 with TRBJ1-2; D gene ambiguous. This CDR3 spans 12 amino acids. CDR1 and CDR2 from the germline V gene are MDHEN and SYDVKM. V was clipped by 3 bases and J by 6 bases, with 8 bases between them. CDR3 amino acids: CASSFNSNGYTF. The DNA for the CDR3 is TGTGCCAGCAGTTTCAACAGCAATGGCTACACCTTC.

The genes are TRBV5-1 and TRBJ2-7, with 7 nucleotides matching TRBD2. Germline V gene lookup returns CDR1 SGHRS and CDR2 YFSETQ. The length of the CDR3 is 15 residues. The ends lost 0 bases at V and 3 bases at J; junction bases unmatched: 6. DNA for the CDR3: TGCGCCAGCAGCTTGGTGAGCGGGAACGACTACGAGCAGTACTTC. It translates to CASSLVSGNDYEQYF.

The V gene is TRBV30, the J gene TRBJ2-1, with 8 nucleotides matching TRBD2. CDR3 length equals 14 residues. Germline trimming cut 0 bases from V and 9 bases from J; bases unmatched to any gene: 7. Germline V gene lookup returns CDR1 GTSNPN and CDR2 SVGIG (reference sequence). The CDR3 DNA reads TGTGCCTGGAGTGTAGGAGCGGGAGATACTGAGCAGTTCTTC. This translates into CAWSVGAGDTEQFF.

V usage is TRBV27 and J usage is TRBJ1-1, with 7 bases matching TRBD1. V gave up 5 bases and J gave up 0 bases; unmatched junction bases: 9. Germline V gives CDR1 MNHEY, CDR2 SMNVEV (reference sequence). The CDR3 contains 16 residues. CDR3 in amino acids: CASSNAGTAMNTEAFF. The CDR3 bases are TGTGCCAGCAGTAACGCCGGGACAGCCATGAACACTGAAGCTTTCTTT.

The gene calls are TRBV5-1 and TRBJ1-4, with 7 bases identical to TRBD1. The ends lost 4 bases at V and 8 bases at J; junction bases unmatched: 8. This CDR3 is 14 amino acids long. Germline V gives CDR1 SGHRS, CDR2 YFSETQ. DNA for the CDR3: TGCGCCAGCAGCCCCCGACAGGGTCGGGAAAAACTGTTTTTT. This gives the protein CASSPRQGREKLFF.

The chain recombines TRBV10-3 with TRBJ2-2; D unclear. The CDR3 loop spans 13 amino acids. The V end was cut by 2 bases, the J end by 1 base, with 2 bases between. Looked up from germline, CDR1 is ENHRY and CDR2 is SYGVKD. The CDR3 DNA reads TGTGCCATCAGTGAGCAGAACACCGGGGAGCTGTTTTTT. This gives the protein CAISEQNTGELFF.

The sample holds one count of this clone. The V and J genes are TRBV6-2 or TRBV6-3 and TRBJ1-5, with a tentative D call TRBD1 (6 bases). V gave up 0 bases and J gave up 3 bases, with 24 bases separating them. Per the germline V gene, CDR1 is MNHEY and CDR2 is SVGEGT. This CDR3 is 20 amino acids long. CDR3 in amino acids: CASSYSKGGRLTRLNQPQHF. CDR3 coding DNA: TGTGCCAGCAGTTACTCGAAAGGGGGACGGCTAACGCGCCTCAATCAGCCCCAGCATTTT.

The CDR3: CASSSPGTGAPNEKLFF. The CDR3 DNA sequence: TGTGCCAGCAGCTCACCCGGGACAGGGGCCCCTAATGAAAAACTGTTTTTT. The rearrangement links TRBV7-9 to TRBJ1-4, with 10 bases aligning to TRBD1. Germline V gene lookup returns CDR1 SEHNR and CDR2 FQNEAQ (reference sequence). The CDR3 is made up of 17 amino acids. The trim removed 4 bases at V and 3 bases at J, leaving 8 bases unmatched.

CDR3 bases: TGCGCCAGCAGCCCGCCTAACTTGATTTTCGATACGCAGTATTTT. This translates into CASSPPNLIFDTQYF. V and J are TRBV4-1 and TRBJ2-3; D is uncertain. Germline CDR1 reads MGHRA; CDR2 reads YSYEKL. Trimming removed 4 bases at V and 6 bases at J, with 17 bases between. This CDR3 comprises 15 residues.

The chain joins TRBV5-1 to TRBJ1-6; 8 bases map to TRBD1. The CDR3 contains 14 residues. V lost 6 bases, J lost 6 bases, and 5 bases stayed unmatched. Germline-derived CDR1 and CDR2 are SGHRS and YFSETQ. As DNA, the CDR3 is TGCGCCAGCACCCGAGACAGGGGTAATTCACCCCTCCACTTT. The encoded protein is CASTRDRGNSPLHF.

The gene calls are TRBV6-2 or TRBV6-3 and TRBJ1-2; weak D call: TRBD1 (5 bases). CDR3 length: 15 amino acids. The germline V gene encodes CDR1 MNHEY and CDR2 SVGEGT. The ends were cut back, 5 bases at V and 4 bases at J, with 17 bases in the middle. CDR3 residues: CASSTGSTVRYGYTF. DNA of the CDR3: TGTGCCAGCAGTACCGGTTCGACAGTCCGCTATGGCTACACCTTC.

The chain joins TRBV15 to TRBJ2-7; weak D call: TRBD1 (6 bases). This CDR3 contains 14 residues. The V gene's germline CDR1 is LNHNV and CDR2 YYDKDF (reference sequence). Trimming removed 3 bases at V and 1 base at J, with 10 bases between. Here the CDR3 reads CATSSDRFSYEQYF. DNA for the CDR3: TGTGCCACCAGCAGTGACAGGTTTTCCTACGAGCAGTACTTC. The complete variable domain, with remaining parts taken from reference TRBV15 and TRBJ2-7, reads DAMVIQNPRYQVTQFGKPVTLSCSQTLNHNVMYWYQQKSSQAPKLLFHYYDKDFNNEADTPDNFQSRRPNTSFCFLDIRSPGLGDTAMYLCATSSDRFSYEQYFGPGTRLTVT.

V is TRBV27 and J is TRBJ2-2; D gene unclear. Trimming pared 8 bases from V and 6 bases from J, leaving 25 bases between. CDR3 length: 17 residues. Per the germline V gene, CDR1 is MNHEY and CDR2 is SMNVEV (reference sequence). The CDR3 spells CASRAPQGYRGAGELFF. In DNA, the CDR3 is TGTGCCAGCCGTGCCCCTCAAGGTTATCGAGGTGCCGGGGAGCTGTTTTTT.

The chain is built from TRBV27 and TRBJ2-1; 7 bases fit TRBD2. This CDR3 has 16 residues. Germline V lookup: CDR1 MNHEY, CDR2 SMNVEV (reference sequence). With V trimmed by 2 bases and J by 8 bases, 12 bases remained unmatched. As DNA, the CDR3 is TGTGCCAGCAGTTTAGTAGGAACGGGCGGGAGCCATGAGCAGTTCTTC. As protein: CASSLVGTGGSHEQFF.

J is TRBJ2-7 and V is TRBV28; 9 nucleotides line up with TRBD1. Germline CDR1 is MDHEN and CDR2 is SYDVKM. Trimming at V came to 10 bases and at J to 5 bases, leaving 15 bases not matched to a gene. The CDR3 covers 15 residues. The CDR3 spells CAIGAPGQGNNEQYF. For the CDR3, the DNA is TGTGCCATCGGGGCCCCGGGACAGGGAAATAACGAGCAGTACTTC.

The chain links TRBV4-3 to TRBJ1-2; D gene uncertain. V was trimmed by 0 bases and J by 5 bases, leaving 13 bases between them. Per germline, CDR1 LGHNA and CDR2 YSLEER. CDR3 length equals 15 residues. CDR3 sequence reads: CASSQDDTDNYGYTF. CDR3 DNA: TGCGCCAGCAGCCAAGACGATACCGACAATTATGGCTACACCTTC.

Here the CDR3 reads CASGSSGRAYEQFF. CDR3 nucleotide sequence: TGTGCCAGCGGATCTAGCGGGAGGGCCTATGAGCAGTTCTTC. The rearrangement joins TRBV5-4 to TRBJ2-1; 12 bases align to TRBD2. V shed 7 bases and J 8 bases; nucleotides not matched to a gene: 7. This CDR3 contains 14 residues. Germline loops: CDR1 SGHNT, CDR2 YYREEE (reference sequence).